These 13 T cell receptor beta chains originate from one sample sequenced in a study of shared clonotypes between healthy human individuals. Here immunoSEQ multiplex PCR was the method, and the copy in TCRdb shows in-frame clones only, minus some. The sample lists about 1.5 million clones, approximately 98% seen once, with 0.45% in the top ten. The sequencing input was naive CD4+ T cells sorted from blood. The subset is: CD45RA+ positively selected. Source of these receptors: a man aged 25-45 years in good health.

The J gene is TRBJ2-7, the V gene TRBV11-2; 7 nucleotides align to TRBD2. This CDR3 spans 14 amino acids. V was pared by 6 bases and J by 7 bases, with 12 bases of the junction left unmatched. Germline CDR1 SGHAT, CDR2 FQNNGV. The CDR3 region is CASRIAGYGGEQYF. The CDR3 DNA is TGTGCCAGCAGAATAGCGGGTTACGGGGGGGAGCAGTACTTC.

The rearrangement links TRBV5-6 to TRBJ2-5, with 8 bases that match TRBD1. Trimming removed 0 bases from V and 4 bases from J; junction bases left unmatched: 5. Germline CDR1 is SGHDT and CDR2 is YYEEEE. CDR3 length equals 15 residues. The CDR3 bases are TGTGCCAGCAGCTTGGTTGACAGGGGATCAGAGACCCAGTACTTC. This encodes CASSLVDRGSETQYF.

The J gene is TRBJ2-7, the V gene TRBV2; D may be TRBD1 or TRBD2 (5 bases each). From germline, CDR1 is SNHLY and CDR2 FYNNEI. The CDR3 has 13 amino acids. V lost 8 bases to trimming and J lost 4 bases, with 15 bases between them. CDR3 region: CASGDPRGYEQYF. The CDR3 bases are TGTGCCAGCGGGGACCCTAGGGGTTACGAGCAGTACTTC.

This rearrangement joins TRBV6-5 to TRBJ1-4; D gene unclear. V was clipped by 0 bases and J by 4 bases, with 9 bases between them. The V gene's germline CDR1 is MNHEY and CDR2 SVGAGI. This CDR3 region has 15 residues. The CDR3 loop reads CASSYSTVINEKLFF. The CDR3 DNA sequence: TGTGCCAGCAGTTACTCTACAGTTATTAATGAAAAACTGTTTTTT.

V usage is TRBV9 and J usage is TRBJ2-1; D is ambiguous. V lost 0 bases and J 5 bases, leaving 12 bases between the germline ends. The germline gives CDR1 SGDLS, CDR2 YYNGEE. The CDR3 spans 15 residues. CDR3 DNA sequence: TGTGCCAGCAGCGTAGTACGCGGACGGAACAATGAGCAGTTCTTC. Translated: CASSVVRGRNNEQFF.

This rearrangement joins TRBV7-2 to TRBJ2-4, with 11 bases that match TRBD2. CDR1 and CDR2 (germline): SGHTA, FQGNSA. The CDR3 sequence is 14 residues long. The V gene end was trimmed by 4 bases and the J gene end by 6 bases; junction bases not matched to a gene: 2. DNA for the CDR3: TGTGCCAGCAGCTCCGGGACTAGCGGAAACATTCAGTACTTC. Amino acids: CASSSGTSGNIQYF.

The genes are TRBV10-3 and TRBJ2-2, with 9 bases fitting TRBD1. CDR3 length: 15 residues. Germline V lookup: CDR1 ENHRY, CDR2 SYGVKD. The V gene end was trimmed by 4 bases and the J gene end by 3 bases; junction bases not matched to a gene: 3. The CDR3 protein is CAISAGTGHTGELFF. The CDR3 DNA sequence: TGTGCCATCAGTGCCGGGACAGGGCACACCGGGGAGCTGTTTTTT.

The chain combines TRBV2 with TRBJ2-7; no definite D call. CDR1 is SNHLY and CDR2 is FYNNEI in the germline V gene. The ends were cut back, 8 bases at V and 3 bases at J, with 11 bases in the middle. The CDR3 is 12 residues long. The CDR3 DNA sequence: TGTGCCAGCTCCCGGGCCTTCTACGAGCAGTACTTC. Encoded protein: CASSRAFYEQYF.

The chain has TRBV4-1 and TRBJ2-1, with TRBD2 as a possible D gene (5 bases). Trimming cost V 4 bases and J 5 bases, with 18 bases left between them. This CDR3 is built from 16 residues. Germline values: CDR1 MGHRA, CDR2 YSYEKL. The CDR3 DNA sequence: TGCGCCAGCAGCCCGGCCGGCCTCGGGGAAAACAATGAGCAGTTCTTC. Protein sequence: CASSPAGLGENNEQFF.

V usage is TRBV18 and J usage is TRBJ2-2; D is undetermined. Trimming cost V 1 base and J 6 bases, with 18 bases left between them. The CDR3 loop spans 17 amino acids. The germline V gene encodes CDR1 KGHSH and CDR2 LQKENI. The chain's CDR3 is CASSPRVGRSESGELFF. The CDR3 nucleotides are TGTGCCAGCTCACCACGGGTCGGCAGGTCCGAGTCCGGGGAGCTGTTTTTT. Together with reference TRBV18 and TRBJ2-2, the CDR3 gives the full variable domain: NAGVMQNPRHLVRRRGQEARLRCSPMKGHSHVYWYRQLPEEGLKFMVYLQKENIIDESGMPKERFSAEFPKEGPSILRIQQVVRGDSAAYFCASSPRVGRSESGELFFGEGSRLTVL.

This clone was recorded only once. V and J are TRBV2 and TRBJ2-3; D might be TRBD1 (5 bases). The ends were cut back, 4 bases at V and 2 bases at J, with 13 bases in the middle. The CDR3 length is 15 residues. Germline V gene data show CDR1 as SNHLY and CDR2 as FYNNEI. This CDR3 is CASSVAEGATDTQYF. DNA of the CDR3: TGTGCCAGCAGTGTGGCAGAAGGGGCCACAGATACGCAGTATTTT.

The V gene is TRBV25-1, the J gene TRBJ2-1; D call uncertain. The V end lost 4 bases, the J end lost 8 bases, and 15 bases lay between the germline ends. Germline CDR1 and CDR2: MGHDK and SYGVNS. This CDR3 is 14 amino acids long. The CDR3 reads CASSAANPRDEQFF. In nucleotides, the CDR3 is TGTGCCAGCAGTGCGGCGAATCCCCGGGATGAGCAGTTCTTC.

The V and J genes are TRBV20-1 and TRBJ1-1; D gene ambiguous. The CDR3 has 11 residues. Between the trimmed V and J ends, which lost 5 bases and 10 bases, there was a span of 14 bases. Germline V CDR1 and CDR2: DFQATT, SNEGSKA (reference sequence). DNA of the CDR3: TGCAGTGCTGGCCGGGGTCAAGGAGCTTTCTTT. It codes for CSAGRGQGAFF.